The text below deals with one TCR beta chain. The V gene lost 6 bases and the J gene lost 4 bases, with 15 bases spanning the gap. CDR1 is SGHVS, CDR2 FNYEAQ, per germline. This CDR3 comprises 14 residues. Researchers made TCR cDNA using 5'RACE template switching, and this step added a universal primer site and UMIs. TCRdb reprocessed the 5' RACE reads with MiXCR, giving one entry per CDR3 protein. The sample includes a few hundred thousand distinct CDR3 sequences, roughly 6.3% of them seen just once. These data originate in a study of T cells after yellow fever vaccination. Study details: SMART-Seq v4 Ultra Low Input prepared the low-cell-number fractions.

The sequencing here drew on CD4+ T cells sorted from PBMCs, taken on the day of the yellow fever booster vaccination. The J gene is TRBJ2-5, the V gene TRBV7-6; TRBD2 might be the D (7 bases). This sequence originates from a man aged 25-45 years who received the YFV17D yellow fever vaccine. CDR3: CASRRGGARETQYF. The CDR3 bases are TGTGCCAGCAGGAGGGGGGGGGCGCGAGAGACCCAGTACTTC.